This is a list of T cell receptor beta chains from one sample in a study of T cells after somatic rescue of genetic block. Data came from immunoSEQ multiplex PCR; TCRdb stores just in-frame clones and leaves some out. Of roughly 70,000 clones listed, 90% to 95% are singletons. The sequenced material came from peripheral blood mononuclear cells (PBMCs). These receptors came from a middle-aged man. CDR3s include the opening cysteine and the closing phenylalanine or tryptophan. A D gene is named only where the DNA matches it firmly.

d_call: TRBD2; v_call: TRBV2; j_call: TRBJ2-3; cdr3_nt: TGTGCCAGCAGTGAATATTTGTTGATGGCGGGGGGCGGAGATACGCAGTATTTT; cdr3_aa: CASSEYLLMAGGGDTQYF
d_call: TRBD2; v_call: TRBV9; j_call: TRBJ2-1; cdr3_nt: TGTGCCAGCAGCGTAGCGGGAGGCTATGAGCAGTTCTTC; cdr3_aa: CASSVAGGYEQFF
d_call: .; v_call: TRBV7-6; j_call: TRBJ2-3; cdr3_nt: TGTGCCAGCAGCTTATTAGCGGCGAGCACAGATACGCAGTATTTT; cdr3_aa: CASSLLAASTDTQYF
d_call: .; v_call: TRBV6-6; j_call: TRBJ1-4; cdr3_nt: TGTGCCAGCAAAGGGGGGGCTAATGAAAAACTGTTTTTT; cdr3_aa: CASKGGANEKLFF
d_call: TRBD1; v_call: TRBV2; j_call: TRBJ1-3; cdr3_nt: TGTGCCAGCAACGATGGACAGGGGAGGGCTGCCATATATTTT; cdr3_aa: CASNDGQGRAAIYF
d_call: .; v_call: TRBV30; j_call: TRBJ1-4; cdr3_nt: TGTGCCTGGACGGGAAGGGGAAAACTGTTTTTT; cdr3_aa: CAWTGRGKLFF
d_call: .; v_call: TRBV11-2; j_call: TRBJ2-7; cdr3_nt: TGTGCCAGCAGCTTAGTAGGCGGCAGATCGGCCTACGAGCAGTACTTC; cdr3_aa: CASSLVGGRSAYEQYF
d_call: TRBD1; v_call: TRBV5-1; j_call: TRBJ2-7; cdr3_nt: TGCGCCAGCAGCTCCCGAGGGACAGGATACGACGAGCAGTACTTC; cdr3_aa: CASSSRGTGYDEQYF
d_call: .; v_call: TRBV6-1; j_call: TRBJ1-2; cdr3_nt: TGTGCCAGCAGTGAACAAGGCTATGGCTACACCTTC; cdr3_aa: CASSEQGYGYTF
d_call: .; v_call: TRBV2; j_call: TRBJ2-3; cdr3_nt: TGTGCCAGCAGTCCTACCCTTTTACTCATTAGCACAGATACGCAGTATTTT; cdr3_aa: CASSPTLLLISTDTQYF
d_call: .; v_call: TRBV2; j_call: TRBJ2-7; cdr3_nt: TGTGCCAGCAGTCTTGACAGGTTCCCCTACGAGCAGTACTTC; cdr3_aa: CASSLDRFPYEQYF
d_call: TRBD1; v_call: TRBV19; j_call: TRBJ1-1; cdr3_nt: TGTGCCAGTAAAAGGAATGGACAGGCCACGGGGGGAGCGAACACTGAAGCTTTCTTT; cdr3_aa: CASKRNGQATGGANTEAFF
d_call: .; v_call: TRBV5-4; j_call: TRBJ2-1; cdr3_nt: TGTGCCAGCAGCTCGGGGGACAGCCCCCAGGAGCAGTTCTTC; cdr3_aa: CASSSGDSPQEQFF
d_call: .; v_call: TRBV4-1; j_call: TRBJ2-1; cdr3_nt: TGCGCCAGCAGCCAAGAAGGGGTAATGTCGCGGGGCCTGGGACAAAAAGAGTTCTTC; cdr3_aa: CASSQEGVMSRGLGQKEFF
d_call: .; v_call: TRBV7-2; j_call: TRBJ2-6; cdr3_nt: TGTGCCAGCAGCTTAGCCCGGGGGTCTGGGGCCAACGTCCTGACTTTC; cdr3_aa: CASSLARGSGANVLTF
d_call: TRBD1; v_call: TRBV5-5; j_call: TRBJ2-7; cdr3_nt: TGTGCCAGCAGCTTCGGGACAGGGAGCGTCTACGAGCAGTACTTC; cdr3_aa: CASSFGTGSVYEQYF
d_call: .; v_call: TRBV18; j_call: TRBJ2-5; cdr3_nt: TGTGCCAGCTCACCCGGGACTCGACAAGAGACCCAGTACTTC; cdr3_aa: CASSPGTRQETQYF